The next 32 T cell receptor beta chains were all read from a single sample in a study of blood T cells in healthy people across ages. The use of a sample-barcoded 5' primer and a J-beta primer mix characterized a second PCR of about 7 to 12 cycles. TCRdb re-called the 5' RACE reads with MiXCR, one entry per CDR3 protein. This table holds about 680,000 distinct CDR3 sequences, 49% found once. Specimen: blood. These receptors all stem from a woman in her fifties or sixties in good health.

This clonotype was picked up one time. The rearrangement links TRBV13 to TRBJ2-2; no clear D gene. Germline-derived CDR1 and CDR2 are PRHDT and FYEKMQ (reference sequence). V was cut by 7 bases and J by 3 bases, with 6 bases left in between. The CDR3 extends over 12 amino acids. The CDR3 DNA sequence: TGTGCCAGCATCCAAGACACCGGGGAGCTGTTTTTT. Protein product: CASIQDTGELFF. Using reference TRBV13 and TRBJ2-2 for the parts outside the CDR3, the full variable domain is AAGVIQSPRHLIKEKRETATLKCYPIPRHDTVYWYQQGPGQDPQFLISFYEKMQSDKGSIPDRFSAQQFSDYHSELNMSSLELGDSALYFCASIQDTGELFFGEGSRLTVL.

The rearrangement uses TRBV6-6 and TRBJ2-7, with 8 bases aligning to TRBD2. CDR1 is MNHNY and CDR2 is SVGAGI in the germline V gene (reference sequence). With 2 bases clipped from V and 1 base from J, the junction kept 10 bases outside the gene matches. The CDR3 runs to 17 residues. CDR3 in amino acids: CASSYAYGTRSSYEQYF. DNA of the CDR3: TGTGCCAGCAGTTACGCCTACGGGACTAGGTCGTCCTACGAGCAGTACTTC.

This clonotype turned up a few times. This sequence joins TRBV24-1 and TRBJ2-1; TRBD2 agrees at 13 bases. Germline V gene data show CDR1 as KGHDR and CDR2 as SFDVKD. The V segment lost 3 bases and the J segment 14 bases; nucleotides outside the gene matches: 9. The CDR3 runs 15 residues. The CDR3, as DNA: TGTGCCACCAGTGATCCCCGGACTAGCGGGAGATCGGAGTTCTTC. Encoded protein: CATSDPRTSGRSEFF.

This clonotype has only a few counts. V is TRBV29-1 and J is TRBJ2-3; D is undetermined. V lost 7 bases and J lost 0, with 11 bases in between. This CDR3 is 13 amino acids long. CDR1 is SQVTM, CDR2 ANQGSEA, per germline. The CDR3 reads CSEGGSSTDTQYF. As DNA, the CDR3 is TGCAGCGAGGGCGGCTCAAGCACAGATACGCAGTATTTT.

The CDR3 DNA follows: TGCAGTGCTAGAGTAACTAGCGGGAGTGGCTATGAGCAGTTCTTC. Protein: CSARVTSGSGYEQFF. The rearrangement links TRBV20-1 to TRBJ2-1, with TRBD2 identical over 11 bases. The CDR3 is 15 residues long. Germline lookup yields CDR1 DFQATT and CDR2 SNEGSKA (reference sequence). V was pared by 1 base and J by 8 bases, with 7 bases of the junction left unmatched.

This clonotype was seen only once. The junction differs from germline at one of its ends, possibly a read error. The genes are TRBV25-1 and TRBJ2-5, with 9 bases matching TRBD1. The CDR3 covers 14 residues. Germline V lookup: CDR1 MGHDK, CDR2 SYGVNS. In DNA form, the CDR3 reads TGTGCCAGCAGTGTACAGGGGGCTCGGGAGACCCGGTACTTC. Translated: CASSVQGARETRYF.

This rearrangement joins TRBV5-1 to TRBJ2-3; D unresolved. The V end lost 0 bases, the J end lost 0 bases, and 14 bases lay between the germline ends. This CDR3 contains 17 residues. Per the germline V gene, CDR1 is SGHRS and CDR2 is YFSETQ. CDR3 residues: CASSLAGGRHSTDTQYF. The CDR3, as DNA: TGCGCCAGCAGCTTGGCCGGCGGACGGCACAGCACAGATACGCAGTATTTT.

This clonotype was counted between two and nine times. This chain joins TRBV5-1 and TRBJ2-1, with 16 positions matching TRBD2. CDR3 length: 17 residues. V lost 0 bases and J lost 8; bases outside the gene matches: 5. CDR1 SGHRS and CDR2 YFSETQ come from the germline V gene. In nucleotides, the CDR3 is TGCGCCAGCAGCTTGGGGCCCGGGACTAGCGGGAGGGATGAGCAGTTCTTC. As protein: CASSLGPGTSGRDEQFF. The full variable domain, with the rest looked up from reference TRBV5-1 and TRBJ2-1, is KAGVTQTPRYLIKTRGQQVTLSCSPISGHRSVSWYQQTPGQGLQFLFEYFSETQRNKGNFPGRFSGRQFSNSRSEMNVSTLELGDSALYLCASSLGPGTSGRDEQFFGPGTRLTVL.

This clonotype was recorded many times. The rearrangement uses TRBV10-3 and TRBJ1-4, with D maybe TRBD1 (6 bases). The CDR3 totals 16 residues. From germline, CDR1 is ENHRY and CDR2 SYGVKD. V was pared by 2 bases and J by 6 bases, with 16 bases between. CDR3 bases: TGTGCCATCAGTGAGGTCGGAGGAGAGGGGGATGAAAAACTGTTTTTT. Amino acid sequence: CAISEVGGEGDEKLFF.

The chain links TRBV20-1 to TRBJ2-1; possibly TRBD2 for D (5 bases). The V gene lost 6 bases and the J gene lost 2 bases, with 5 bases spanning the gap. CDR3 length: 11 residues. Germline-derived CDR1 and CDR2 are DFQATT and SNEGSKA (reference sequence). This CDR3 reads CSATTYNEQFF. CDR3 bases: TGCAGTGCGACTACCTACAATGAGCAGTTCTTC.

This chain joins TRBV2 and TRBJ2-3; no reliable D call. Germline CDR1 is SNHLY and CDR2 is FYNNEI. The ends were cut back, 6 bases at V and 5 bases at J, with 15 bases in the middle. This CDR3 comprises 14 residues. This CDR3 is CASSDSLPGDTQYF. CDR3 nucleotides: TGTGCCAGCAGCGATTCACTACCAGGAGATACGCAGTATTTT.

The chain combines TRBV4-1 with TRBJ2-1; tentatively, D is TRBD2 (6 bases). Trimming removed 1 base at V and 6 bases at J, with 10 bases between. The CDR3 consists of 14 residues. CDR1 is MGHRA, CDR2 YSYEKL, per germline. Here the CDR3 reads CASSQVGTLNEQFF. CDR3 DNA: TGCGCCAGCAGCCAAGTTGGGACTCTCAATGAGCAGTTCTTC.

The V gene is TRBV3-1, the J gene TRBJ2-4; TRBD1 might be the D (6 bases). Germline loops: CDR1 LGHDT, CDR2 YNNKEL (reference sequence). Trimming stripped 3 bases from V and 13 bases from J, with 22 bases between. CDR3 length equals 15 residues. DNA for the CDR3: TGTGCCAGCAGCCACATAACGGGACACCAAGAGGCCCAGTACTTC. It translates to CASSHITGHQEAQYF. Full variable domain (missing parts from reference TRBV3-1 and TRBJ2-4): DTAVSQTPKYLVTQMGNDKSIKCEQNLGHDTMYWYKQDSKKFLKIMFSYNNKELIINETVPNRFSPKSPDKAHLNLHINSLELGDSAVYFCASSHITGHQEAQYFGAGTRLSVL.

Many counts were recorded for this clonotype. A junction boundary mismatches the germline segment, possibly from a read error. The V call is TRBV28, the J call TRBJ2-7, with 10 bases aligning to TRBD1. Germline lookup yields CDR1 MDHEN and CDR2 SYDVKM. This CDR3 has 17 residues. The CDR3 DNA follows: TGCGCTAGCCTGCCAGCAGATCGACAGGGGGCCTCGGGCAAGCAGTACTTC. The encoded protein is CASLPADRQGASGKQYF.

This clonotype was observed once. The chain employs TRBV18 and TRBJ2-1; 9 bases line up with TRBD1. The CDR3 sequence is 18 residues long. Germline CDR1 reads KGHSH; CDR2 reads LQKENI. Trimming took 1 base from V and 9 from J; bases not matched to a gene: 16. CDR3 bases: TGTGCCAGCTCACCACAGGCCGGGGACAGGGATTTTTGCAGTGAGCAGTTCTTC. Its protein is CASSPQAGDRDFCSEQFF.

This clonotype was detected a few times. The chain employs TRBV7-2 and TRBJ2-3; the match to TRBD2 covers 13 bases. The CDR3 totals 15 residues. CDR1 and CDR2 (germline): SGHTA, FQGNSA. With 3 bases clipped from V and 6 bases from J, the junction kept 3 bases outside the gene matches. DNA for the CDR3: TGTGCCAGCAGCTTGAGGACTAGCGGGAGTGATACGCAGTATTTT. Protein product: CASSLRTSGSDTQYF.

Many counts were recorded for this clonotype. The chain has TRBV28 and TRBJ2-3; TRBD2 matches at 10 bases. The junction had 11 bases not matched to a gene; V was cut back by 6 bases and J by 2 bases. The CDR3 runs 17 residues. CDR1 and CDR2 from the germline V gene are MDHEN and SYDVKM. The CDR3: CASSLTIGLADTDTQYF. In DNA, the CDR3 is TGTGCCAGCAGCCTGACCATCGGACTAGCGGACACAGATACGCAGTATTTT.

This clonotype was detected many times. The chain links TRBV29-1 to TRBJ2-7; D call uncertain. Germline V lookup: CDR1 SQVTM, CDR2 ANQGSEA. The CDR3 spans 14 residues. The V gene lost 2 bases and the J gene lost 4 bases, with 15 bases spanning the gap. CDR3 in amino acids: CSVEMGNRGYEQYF. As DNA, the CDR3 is TGCAGCGTTGAAATGGGGAACCGTGGATACGAGCAGTACTTC.

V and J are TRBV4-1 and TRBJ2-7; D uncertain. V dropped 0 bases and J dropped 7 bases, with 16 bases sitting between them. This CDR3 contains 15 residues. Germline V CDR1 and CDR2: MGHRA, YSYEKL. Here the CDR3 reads CASSQDPGSYNEQYF. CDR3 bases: TGCGCCAGCAGCCAAGATCCGGGCAGCTACAATGAGCAGTACTTC.

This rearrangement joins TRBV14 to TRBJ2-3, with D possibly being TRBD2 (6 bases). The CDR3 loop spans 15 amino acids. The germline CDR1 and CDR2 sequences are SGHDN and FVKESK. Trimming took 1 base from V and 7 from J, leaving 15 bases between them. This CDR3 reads CASSQVLVRGYTQYF. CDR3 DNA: TGTGCCAGCAGCCAAGTCCTAGTGCGGGGTTATACGCAGTATTTT.

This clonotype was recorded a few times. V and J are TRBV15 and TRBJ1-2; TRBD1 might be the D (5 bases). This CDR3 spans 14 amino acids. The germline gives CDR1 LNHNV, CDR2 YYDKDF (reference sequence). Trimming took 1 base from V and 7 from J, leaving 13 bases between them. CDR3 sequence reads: CATSRASVGGGYTF. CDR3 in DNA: TGTGCCACCAGCAGAGCGTCGGTCGGGGGTGGCTACACCTTC.

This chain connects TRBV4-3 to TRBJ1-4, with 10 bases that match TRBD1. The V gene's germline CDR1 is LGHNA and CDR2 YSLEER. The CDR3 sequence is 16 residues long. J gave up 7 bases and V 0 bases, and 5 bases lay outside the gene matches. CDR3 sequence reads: CASSQERDRGGEKLFF. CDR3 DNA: TGCGCCAGCAGCCAAGAAAGGGACAGGGGAGGTGAAAAACTGTTTTTT.

CDR3 DNA: TGTGCCAGCAGCTCCGGACTAGTTCGGTACAATGAGCAGTTCTTC. Its translation is CASSSGLVRYNEQFF. The chain uses TRBV7-3 and TRBJ2-1, with 7 nucleotides matching TRBD2. CDR3 length: 15 amino acids. Unmatched junction bases numbered 7, after V lost 4 bases and J lost 4 bases. From germline, CDR1 is SGHTA and CDR2 FQGTGA. Combining the CDR3 with reference TRBV7-3 and TRBJ2-1 gives the whole variable domain GAGVSQTPSNKVTEKGKYVELRCDPISGHTALYWYRQSLGQGPEFLIYFQGTGAADDSGLPNDRFFAVRPEGSVSTLKIQRTERGDSAVYLCASSSGLVRYNEQFFGPGTRLTVL.

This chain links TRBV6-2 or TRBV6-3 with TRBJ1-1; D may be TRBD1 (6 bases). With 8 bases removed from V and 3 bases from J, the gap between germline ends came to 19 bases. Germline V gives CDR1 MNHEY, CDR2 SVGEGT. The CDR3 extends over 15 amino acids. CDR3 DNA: TGTGCCAGCGGGATTAACAGGGTGCGGTACACTGAAGCTTTCTTT. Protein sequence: CASGINRVRYTEAFF.

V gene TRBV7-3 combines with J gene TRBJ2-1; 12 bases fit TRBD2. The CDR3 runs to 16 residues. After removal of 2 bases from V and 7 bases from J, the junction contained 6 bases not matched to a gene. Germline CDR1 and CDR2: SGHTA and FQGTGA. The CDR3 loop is CASSLFGTSGRNEQFF. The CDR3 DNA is TGTGCCAGCAGCTTATTCGGGACTAGCGGGCGTAATGAGCAGTTCTTC.

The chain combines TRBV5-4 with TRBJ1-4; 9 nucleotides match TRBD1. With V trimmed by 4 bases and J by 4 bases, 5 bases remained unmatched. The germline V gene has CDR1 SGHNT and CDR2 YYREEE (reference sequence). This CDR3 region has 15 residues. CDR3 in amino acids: CASSPRTGDNEKLFF. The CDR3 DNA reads TGTGCCAGCAGCCCCCGGACAGGGGATAATGAAAAACTGTTTTTT.

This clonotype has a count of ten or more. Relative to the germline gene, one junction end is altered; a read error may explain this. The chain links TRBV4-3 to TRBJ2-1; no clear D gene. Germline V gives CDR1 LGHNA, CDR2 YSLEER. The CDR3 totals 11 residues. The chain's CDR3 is CASSQANEQFF. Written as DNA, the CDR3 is TGTGCCAGCAGCCAGGCTAATGAGCAGTTCTTC.

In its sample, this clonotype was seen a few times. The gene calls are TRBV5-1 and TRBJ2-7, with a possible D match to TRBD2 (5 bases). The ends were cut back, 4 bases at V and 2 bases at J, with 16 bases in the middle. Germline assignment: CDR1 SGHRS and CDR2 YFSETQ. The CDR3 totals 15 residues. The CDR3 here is CASSPDWSLTYEQYF. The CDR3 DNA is TGCGCCAGCAGCCCGGACTGGTCACTGACCTACGAGCAGTACTTC.

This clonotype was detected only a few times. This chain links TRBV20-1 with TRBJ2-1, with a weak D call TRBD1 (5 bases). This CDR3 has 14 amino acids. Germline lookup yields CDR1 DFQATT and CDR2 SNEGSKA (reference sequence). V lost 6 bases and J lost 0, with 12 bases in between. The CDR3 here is CSAEGQSSYNEQFF. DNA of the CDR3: TGCAGTGCGGAAGGACAAAGCTCCTACAATGAGCAGTTCTTC.

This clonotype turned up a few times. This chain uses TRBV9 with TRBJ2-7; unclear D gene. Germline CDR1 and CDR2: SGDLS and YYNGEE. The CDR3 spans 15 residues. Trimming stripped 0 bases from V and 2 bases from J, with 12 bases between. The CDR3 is CASSVGEGVTYEQYF. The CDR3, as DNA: TGTGCCAGCAGCGTAGGGGAAGGAGTGACCTACGAGCAGTACTTC.

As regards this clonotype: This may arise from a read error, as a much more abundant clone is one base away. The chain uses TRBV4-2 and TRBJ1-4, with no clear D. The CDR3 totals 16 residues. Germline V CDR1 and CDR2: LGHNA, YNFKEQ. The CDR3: CASSQDLQASNGKLFF. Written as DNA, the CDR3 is TGTGCCAGCAGCCAAGATCTGCAGGCGAGTAATGGAAAACTGTTTTTT.

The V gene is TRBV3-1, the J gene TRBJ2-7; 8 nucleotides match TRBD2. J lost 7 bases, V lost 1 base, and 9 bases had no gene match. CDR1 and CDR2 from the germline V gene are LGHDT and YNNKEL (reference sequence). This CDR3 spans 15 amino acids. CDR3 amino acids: CASSQAAGGHNEQYF. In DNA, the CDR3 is TGTGCCAGCAGCCAAGCTGCGGGGGGACACAATGAGCAGTACTTC.